This T cell receptor (beta chain) comes out of a study of blood T cell repertoires in COVID-19. At the level of the study: Sample material is recorded as cDNA or gDNA derived from T cells, B-cell-depleted T cells, or PBMCs.

Germline assignment: CDR1 LNHDA and CDR2 SQIVND (reference sequence). The CDR3 covers 14 residues. V lost 5 bases to trimming and J lost 2 bases, with 13 bases between them. Profiling relied on immunoSEQ multiplex PCR, and the TCRdb table lists in-frame clones only, not all of them. The sample has 29,000 or so clones, roughly 86% seen once. The specimen was peripheral blood. The sequence was obtained from a human donor in a cohort sampled during active COVID-19. The donor label of this sample is uncertain. V and J are TRBV19 and TRBJ2-7, with D perhaps matching TRBD2 (6 bases). This CDR3 reads CASSAGTGTYEQYF. CDR3 bases: TGTGCCAGTAGTGCCGGGACTGGGACCTACGAGCAGTACTTC.